This TCR beta chain was documented in a study of CD8+CD57+ T cells in acquired aplastic anemia. Study-level points and caveats: Fewer than 35 sequences, all CD8+ CDR3, were shared between patients and controls. A significant difference in CD8+ Simpson's diversity between patients and controls was not found.

Those patients picked for sequencing had displayed CD8+CD57+ cell expansion on flow cytometry. Each of the patients presented with severe acquired aplastic anemia. Patients had received no therapy at the time of blood sampling. The CDR3 totals 14 residues. Germline V lookup: CDR1 SGHTA, CDR2 FQGNSA. V was pared by 3 bases and J by 5 bases, with 14 bases between. Genomic DNA was employed as the template in profiling TCR beta VDJ and CDR3. One entry per CDR3 protein results from TCRdb running MiXCR on the reads. The profile shows some 150,000 distinct CDR3 sequences, about 64% of them singletons. In regard to this clonotype: What it binds is unknown.

Sequences were obtained from sorted CD4+, CD8+, or CD8+CD57+ T cells (not recorded which) from PBMCs. This rearrangement joins TRBV7-2 to TRBJ2-7; a weak D match, TRBD2 (7 bases). The clonotype originates from a human donor with aplastic anemia. The CDR3 loop reads CASSFGGGSNEQYF. CDR3 sequence (DNA): TGTGCCAGCAGCTTCGGGGGCGGGAGCAACGAGCAGTACTTC. The full variable domain, with the rest looked up from reference TRBV7-2 and TRBJ2-7, is GAGVSQSPSNKVTEKGKDVELRCDPISGHTALYWYRQSLGQGLEFLIYFQGNSAPDKSGLPSDRFSAERTGGSVSTLTIQRTQQEDSAVYLCASSFGGGSNEQYFGPGTRLTVT.